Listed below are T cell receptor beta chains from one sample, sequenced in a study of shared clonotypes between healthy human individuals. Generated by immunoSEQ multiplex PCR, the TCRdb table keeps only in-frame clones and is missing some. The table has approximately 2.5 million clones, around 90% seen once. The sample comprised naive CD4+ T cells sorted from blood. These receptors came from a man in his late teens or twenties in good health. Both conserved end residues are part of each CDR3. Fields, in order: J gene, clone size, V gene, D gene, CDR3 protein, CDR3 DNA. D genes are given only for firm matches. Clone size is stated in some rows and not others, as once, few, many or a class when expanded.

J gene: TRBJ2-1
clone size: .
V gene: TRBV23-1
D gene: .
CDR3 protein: CASSQWGQGDNEQFF
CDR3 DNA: TGCGCCAGCAGTCAATGGGGGCAAGGGGACAATGAGCAGTTCTTC

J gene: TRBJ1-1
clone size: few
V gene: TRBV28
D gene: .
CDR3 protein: CASSTGSTEAFF
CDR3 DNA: TGTGCCAGCAGTACAGGGAGCACTGAAGCTTTCTTT

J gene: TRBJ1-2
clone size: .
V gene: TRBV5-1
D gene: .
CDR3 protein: CASRAGPSGYGYTF
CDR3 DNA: TGCGCCAGCCGCGCTGGACCTTCAGGCTATGGCTACACCTTC

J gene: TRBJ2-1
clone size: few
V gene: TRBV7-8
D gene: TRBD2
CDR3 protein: CASSLANPLAGGHNEQFF
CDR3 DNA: TGTGCCAGCAGCTTAGCGAATCCCCTAGCGGGGGGACACAATGAGCAGTTCTTC

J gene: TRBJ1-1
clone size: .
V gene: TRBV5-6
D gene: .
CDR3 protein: CASSLGGNTEAFF
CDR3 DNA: TGTGCCAGCAGCCTGGGGGGAAACACTGAAGCTTTCTTT

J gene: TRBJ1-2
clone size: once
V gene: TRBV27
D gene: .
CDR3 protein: CASSPRDLYGYTF
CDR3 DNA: TGTGCCAGCAGTCCTAGGGACCTCTATGGCTACACCTTC

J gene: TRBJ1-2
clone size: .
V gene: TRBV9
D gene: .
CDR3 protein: CASTGRNYGYTF
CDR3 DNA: TGTGCCAGCACGGGAAGAAACTATGGCTACACCTTC

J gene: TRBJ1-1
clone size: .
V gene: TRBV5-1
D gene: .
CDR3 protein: CASSLVGVLNTEAFF
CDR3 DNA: TGCGCCAGCAGCTTGGTTGGGGTCCTAAACACTGAAGCTTTCTTT

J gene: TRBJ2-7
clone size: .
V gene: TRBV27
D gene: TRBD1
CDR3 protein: CASSPSVGTVAYEQYF
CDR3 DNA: TGTGCCAGCAGTCCGTCTGTAGGGACAGTCGCTTACGAGCAGTACTTC

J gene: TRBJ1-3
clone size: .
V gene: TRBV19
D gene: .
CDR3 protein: CASSISTGSGNTIYF
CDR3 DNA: TGTGCCAGTAGTATCTCGACAGGCTCTGGAAACACCATATATTTT

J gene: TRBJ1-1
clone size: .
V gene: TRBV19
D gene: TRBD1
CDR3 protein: CASSMLSRGPSMNTEAFF
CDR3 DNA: TGTGCCAGTAGTATGCTTTCCAGGGGGCCCAGTATGAACACTGAAGCTTTCTTT

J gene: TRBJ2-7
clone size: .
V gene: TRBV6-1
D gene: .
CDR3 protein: CASRTAGGYEQYF
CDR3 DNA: TGTGCCAGCCGGACAGCGGGCGGGTACGAGCAGTACTTC

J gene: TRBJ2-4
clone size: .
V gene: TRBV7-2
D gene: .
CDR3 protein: CASSWDPRADTRTKNIQYF
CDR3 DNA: TGTGCCAGCAGCTGGGATCCCAGGGCTGATACTAGGACCAAAAACATTCAGTACTTC

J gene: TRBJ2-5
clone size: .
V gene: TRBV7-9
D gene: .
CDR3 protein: CASSLSGAQYF
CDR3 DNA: TGTGCCAGCAGCTTGTCCGGGGCCCAGTACTTC

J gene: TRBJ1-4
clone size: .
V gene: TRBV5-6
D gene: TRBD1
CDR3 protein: CASSFGDREAEKLFF
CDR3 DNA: TGTGCCAGCAGCTTCGGGGACAGGGAGGCTGAAAAACTGTTTTTT

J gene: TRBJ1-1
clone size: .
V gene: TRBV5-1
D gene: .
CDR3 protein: CASFDGNTEAFF
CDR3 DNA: TGCGCCAGCTTCGACGGGAACACTGAAGCTTTCTTT

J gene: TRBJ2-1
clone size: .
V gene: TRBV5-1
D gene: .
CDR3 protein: CASSLAPGSLEQFF
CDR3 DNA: TGCGCCAGCAGCTTGGCCCCGGGCAGCCTTGAGCAGTTCTTC

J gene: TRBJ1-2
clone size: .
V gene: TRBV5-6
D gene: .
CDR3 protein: CASSPGSTNYGYTF
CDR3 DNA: TGTGCCAGCAGCCCAGGCTCAACTAACTATGGCTACACCTTC

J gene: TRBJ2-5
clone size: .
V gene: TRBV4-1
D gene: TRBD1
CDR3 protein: CASSQSRGRDRAVETQYF
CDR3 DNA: TGCGCCAGCAGCCAGAGTCGCGGAAGGGACAGGGCGGTAGAGACCCAGTACTTC

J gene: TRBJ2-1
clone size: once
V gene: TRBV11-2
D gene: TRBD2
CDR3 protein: CASSSLRGRVRNEQFF
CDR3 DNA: TGTGCCAGCAGCTCCCTTCGCGGGAGGGTAAGGAATGAGCAGTTCTTC

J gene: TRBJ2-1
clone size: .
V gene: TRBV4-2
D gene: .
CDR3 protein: CASSLSAGIDRMYEQFF
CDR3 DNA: TGTGCCAGCAGCCTAAGCGCGGGAATAGACCGGATGTATGAGCAGTTCTTC

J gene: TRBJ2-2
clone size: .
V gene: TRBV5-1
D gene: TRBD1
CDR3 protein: CASSFWLDRATPGTGELFF
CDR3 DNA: TGCGCCAGCAGCTTTTGGTTGGACAGGGCCACCCCCGGTACCGGGGAGCTGTTTTTT

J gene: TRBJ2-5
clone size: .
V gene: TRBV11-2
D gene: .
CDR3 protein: CASSLDGSDGETQYF
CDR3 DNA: TGTGCCAGCAGCTTAGATGGCTCAGATGGAGAGACCCAGTACTTC

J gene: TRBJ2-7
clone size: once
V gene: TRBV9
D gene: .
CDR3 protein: CASSKGGGAYEQYF
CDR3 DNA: TGTGCCAGCAGCAAAGGAGGGGGAGCCTACGAGCAGTACTTC

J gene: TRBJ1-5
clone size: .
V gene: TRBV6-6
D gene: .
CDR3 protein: CASRRTADVDQPQHF
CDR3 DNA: TGTGCCAGCAGGCGTACAGCAGACGTAGATCAGCCCCAGCATTTT

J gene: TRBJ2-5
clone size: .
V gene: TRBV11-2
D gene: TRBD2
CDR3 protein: CASSSTSGGVRETQYF
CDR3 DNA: TGTGCCAGCAGCTCAACTAGCGGGGGCGTGAGAGAGACCCAGTACTTC

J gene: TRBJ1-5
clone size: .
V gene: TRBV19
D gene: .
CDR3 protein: CASSSAGTHNGPQHF
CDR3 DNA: TGTGCCAGTAGTTCAGCGGGGACACATAACGGGCCCCAGCATTTT

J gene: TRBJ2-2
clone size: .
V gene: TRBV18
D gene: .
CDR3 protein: CASSPTASQADTGELFF
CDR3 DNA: TGTGCCAGCTCACCCACAGCATCACAGGCGGACACCGGGGAGCTGTTTTTT

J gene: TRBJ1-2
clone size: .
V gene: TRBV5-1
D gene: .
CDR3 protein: CASSLEQNYGYTF
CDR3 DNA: TGCGCCAGCAGCTTGGAACAAAACTATGGCTACACCTTC

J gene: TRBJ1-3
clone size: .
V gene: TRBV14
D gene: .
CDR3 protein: CASSPTGAGNTIYF
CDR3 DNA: TGTGCCAGCAGCCCGACAGGAGCTGGAAACACCATATATTTT

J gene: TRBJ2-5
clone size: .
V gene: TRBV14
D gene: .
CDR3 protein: CASSQDPSRTQYF
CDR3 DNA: TGTGCCAGCAGCCAAGACCCAAGTAGGACCCAGTACTTC

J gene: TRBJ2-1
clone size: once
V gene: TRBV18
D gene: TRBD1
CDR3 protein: CASSPPVGQGYNEQFF
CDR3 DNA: TGTGCCAGCTCACCACCGGTTGGACAGGGCTACAATGAGCAGTTCTTC

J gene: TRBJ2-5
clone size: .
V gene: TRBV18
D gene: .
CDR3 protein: CASSPPLASETQYF
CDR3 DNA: TGTGCCAGCTCACCACCGTTGGCATCAGAGACCCAGTACTTC

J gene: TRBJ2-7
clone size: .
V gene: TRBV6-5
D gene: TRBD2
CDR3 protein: CASSVSGSVSEQYF
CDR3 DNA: TGTGCCAGCAGTGTTAGCGGGAGTGTCTCCGAGCAGTACTTC

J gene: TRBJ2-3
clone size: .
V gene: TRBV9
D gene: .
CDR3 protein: CASSVDRDTQYF
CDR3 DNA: TGTGCCAGCAGCGTAGATCGAGATACGCAGTATTTT

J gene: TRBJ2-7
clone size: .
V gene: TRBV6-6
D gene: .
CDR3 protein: CASSYSRRTYYEQYF
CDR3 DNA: TGTGCCAGCAGTTACTCTCGGCGGACTTACTACGAGCAGTACTTC

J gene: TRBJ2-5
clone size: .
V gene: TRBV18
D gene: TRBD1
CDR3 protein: CASSPRVAGGETQYF
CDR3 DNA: TGTGCCAGCTCACCACGCGTCGCAGGGGGAGAGACCCAGTACTTC

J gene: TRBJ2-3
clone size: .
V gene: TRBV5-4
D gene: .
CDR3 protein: CASWDFRTDTQYF
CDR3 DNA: TGTGCCAGCTGGGACTTCCGCACAGATACGCAGTATTTT

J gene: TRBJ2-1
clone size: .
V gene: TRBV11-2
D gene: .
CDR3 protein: CASSYREPRDEQFF
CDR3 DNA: TGTGCCAGCAGTTACCGGGAGCCTAGGGATGAGCAGTTCTTC

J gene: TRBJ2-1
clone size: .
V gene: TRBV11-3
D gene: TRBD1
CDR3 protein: CASSPGQGAHNEQFF
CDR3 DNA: TGTGCCAGCAGCCCGGGACAGGGGGCTCACAATGAGCAGTTCTTC

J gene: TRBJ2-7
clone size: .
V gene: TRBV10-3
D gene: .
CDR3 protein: CAISVEGLASDEQYF
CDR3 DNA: TGTGCCATCAGCGTCGAAGGGCTAGCGAGTGACGAGCAGTACTTC

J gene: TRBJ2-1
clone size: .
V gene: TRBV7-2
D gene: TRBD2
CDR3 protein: CASTLAGGYNEQFF
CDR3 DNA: TGTGCCAGCACCCTAGCGGGAGGCTACAATGAGCAGTTCTTC

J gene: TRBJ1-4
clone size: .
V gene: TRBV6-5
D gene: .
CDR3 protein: CASSYSRGATNEKLFF
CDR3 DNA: TGTGCCAGCAGTTACTCTCGCGGTGCAACTAATGAAAAACTGTTTTTT

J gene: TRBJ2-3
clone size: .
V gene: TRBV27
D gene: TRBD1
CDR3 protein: CASSPNSGTGSDTQYF
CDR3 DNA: TGTGCCAGCAGTCCAAACTCCGGGACAGGGAGCGATACGCAGTATTTT

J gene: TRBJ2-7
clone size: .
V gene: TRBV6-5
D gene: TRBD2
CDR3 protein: CASTQSGSYEQYF
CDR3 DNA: TGTGCCAGCACCCAAAGCGGGAGCTACGAGCAGTACTTC

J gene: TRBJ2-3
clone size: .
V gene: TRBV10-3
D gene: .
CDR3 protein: CAISEWQGASTDTQYF
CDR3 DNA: TGTGCCATCAGTGAGTGGCAGGGTGCTAGCACAGATACGCAGTATTTT

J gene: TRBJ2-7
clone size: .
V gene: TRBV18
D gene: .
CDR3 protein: CASSPPGIPLYEQYF
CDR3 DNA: TGTGCCAGCTCACCACCGGGTATTCCCCTCTACGAGCAGTACTTC

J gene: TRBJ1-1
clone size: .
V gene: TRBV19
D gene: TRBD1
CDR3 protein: CASSMEGQGAEAFF
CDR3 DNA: TGTGCCAGTAGTATGGAGGGGCAGGGGGCTGAAGCTTTCTTT

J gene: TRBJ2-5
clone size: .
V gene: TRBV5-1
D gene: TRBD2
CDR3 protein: CASSLASTTSGRETQYF
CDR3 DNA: TGCGCCAGCAGCTTGGCCTCGACGACTAGCGGGAGGGAGACCCAGTACTTC

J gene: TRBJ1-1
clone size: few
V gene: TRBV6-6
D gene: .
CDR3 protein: CASTANTEAFF
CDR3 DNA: TGTGCCAGCACCGCGAACACTGAAGCTTTCTTT

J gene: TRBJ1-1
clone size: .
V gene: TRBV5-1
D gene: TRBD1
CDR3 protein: CASSGDSLAEAFF
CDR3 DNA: TGCGCCAGCAGCGGGGACAGCTTGGCTGAAGCTTTCTTT

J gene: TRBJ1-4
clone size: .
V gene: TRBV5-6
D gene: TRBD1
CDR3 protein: CASSLNGQGVNEKLFF
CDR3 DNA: TGTGCCAGCAGCTTGAACGGACAGGGGGTTAATGAAAAACTGTTTTTT